The rows below give T cell receptor beta chains drawn from one sample of a study of cytomegalovirus exposure and HLA in healthy donors. Profiling relied on immunoSEQ multiplex PCR, and the TCRdb table lists in-frame clones only, not all of them. The repertoire holds some 95,000 clones, with roughly 70% as singletons. Sequencing was done on a sample of PBMCs. All receptors derive from a man between 25 and 39 years old in good health and CMV-seronegative. CDR3s include the opening cysteine and the closing phenylalanine or tryptophan. The order of the fields is V gene, D gene, J gene, CDR3 protein. The D gene is left open where the match is weak.

>TRBV5-1|.|TRBJ2-5
CASSAGTLQETQYF
>TRBV28|.|TRBJ1-3
CASSFDSGGNTIYF
>TRBV27|.|TRBJ1-1
CASISQGRGTEAFF
>TRBV30|.|TRBJ2-2
CAWQETGRGGELFF
>TRBV7-2|.|TRBJ2-7
CASSLGAEVGSFIYEQYF
>TRBV2|.|TRBJ1-5
CASNRQANQPQHF
>TRBV11-3|TRBD1|TRBJ2-1
CASSQLDRSNEQFF
>TRBV27|TRBD2|TRBJ2-5
CASSLYRTSGRSQETQYF
>TRBV4-3|.|TRBJ1-1
CASSYDSQNTEAFF
>TRBV19|TRBD1|TRBJ1-1
CASSSRTGSWNTEAFF
>TRBV7-3|.|TRBJ1-1
CASSLTAEGTEAFF
>TRBV9|.|TRBJ1-3
CASSPGRADTIYF
>TRBV7-8|.|TRBJ2-1
CASSLQGYEQFF
>TRBV6-6|.|TRBJ2-2
CASSFGGANTGELFF
>TRBV30|.|TRBJ2-2
CAWRGQNTGELFF
>TRBV5-1|.|TRBJ2-2
CASRGTLNTGELFF
>TRBV30|TRBD1|TRBJ1-1
CAWSPQTGGTEAFF
>TRBV6-5|TRBD2|TRBJ2-5
CASSYSISGGETQYF
>TRBV2|TRBD1|TRBJ1-2
CASRQGLLGYTF
>TRBV18|.|TRBJ1-3
CASSPPGVSGNTIYF
>TRBV30|.|TRBJ2-7
CAWSVRRGSSYEQYF
>TRBV4-2|TRBD1|TRBJ2-2
CARSQETGRGTGELFF
>TRBV6-1|.|TRBJ1-1
CASSVVAGAVTEAFF
>TRBV5-6|TRBD1|TRBJ2-3
CASSLDRDNTDTQYF
>TRBV14|.|TRBJ2-5
CASSQVWGPSYETQYF
>TRBV18|.|TRBJ1-4
CASSLYRLAWNEKLFF
>TRBV7-8|.|TRBJ1-2
CASSFPGVGYGYTF
>TRBV6-5|TRBD2|TRBJ2-1
CASSHGLAGNEQFF
>TRBV14|.|TRBJ2-1
CASSKSGSSYNEQFF
>TRBV7-9|.|TRBJ2-3
CASSRPSLLTDTQYF
>TRBV19|.|TRBJ1-2
CASSFRGGYGYTF
>TRBV30|.|TRBJ1-2
CAWSMTITGPNYGYTF
>TRBV27|TRBD1|TRBJ1-1
CASHLGTGGSTEAFF
>TRBV30|.|TRBJ1-5
CAWRRSTGPQHF
>TRBV4-1|TRBD2|TRBJ2-2
CASSQETWEGNTGELFF
>TRBV12-5|TRBD1|TRBJ1-1
CASAGQPGTEAFF
>TRBV6-1|.|TRBJ2-3
CASSPLRTDTQYF
>TRBV7-9|TRBD2|TRBJ2-7
CASSHTSGSIYEQYF
>TRBV5-1|TRBD1|TRBJ1-3
CASSPLDPGTGDRNTIYF
>TRBV29-1|TRBD1|TRBJ1-1
CSVAGQGGFKTFF
>TRBV25-1|.|TRBJ1-5
CASSEFEGNQPQHF
>TRBV6-6|TRBD2|TRBJ2-7
CASSGLADYEQYF
>TRBV7-2|.|TRBJ2-6
CASSFTGQYTGANVLTF
>TRBV18|.|TRBJ1-5
CASSPGAKGSQPQHF
>TRBV11-2|.|TRBJ1-1
CASSFPENTEAFF